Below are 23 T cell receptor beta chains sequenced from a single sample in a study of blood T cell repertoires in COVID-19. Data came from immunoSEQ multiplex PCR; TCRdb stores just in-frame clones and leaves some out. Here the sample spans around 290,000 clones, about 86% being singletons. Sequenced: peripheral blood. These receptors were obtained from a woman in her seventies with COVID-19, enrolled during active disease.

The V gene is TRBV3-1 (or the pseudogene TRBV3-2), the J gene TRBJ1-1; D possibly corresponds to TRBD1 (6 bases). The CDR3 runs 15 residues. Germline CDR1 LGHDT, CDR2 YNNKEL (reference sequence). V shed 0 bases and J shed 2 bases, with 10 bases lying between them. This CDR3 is CASSQDPGENTEAFF. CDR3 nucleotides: TGTGCCAGCAGCCAAGATCCAGGGGAAAACACTGAAGCTTTCTTT.

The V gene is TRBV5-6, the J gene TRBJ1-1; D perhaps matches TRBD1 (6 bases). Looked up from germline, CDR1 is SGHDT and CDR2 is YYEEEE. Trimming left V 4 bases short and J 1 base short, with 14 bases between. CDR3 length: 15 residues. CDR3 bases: TGTGCCAGCAGCCCCCCGGACAGACCGAACACTGAAGCTTTCTTT. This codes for CASSPPDRPNTEAFF.

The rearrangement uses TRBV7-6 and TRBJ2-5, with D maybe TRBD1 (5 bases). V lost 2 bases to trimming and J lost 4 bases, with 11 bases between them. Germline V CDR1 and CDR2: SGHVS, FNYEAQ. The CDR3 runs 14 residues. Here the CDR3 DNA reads TGTGCCAGCAGCTTATCTACAGGCATAGAGACCCAGTACTTC. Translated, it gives CASSLSTGIETQYF.

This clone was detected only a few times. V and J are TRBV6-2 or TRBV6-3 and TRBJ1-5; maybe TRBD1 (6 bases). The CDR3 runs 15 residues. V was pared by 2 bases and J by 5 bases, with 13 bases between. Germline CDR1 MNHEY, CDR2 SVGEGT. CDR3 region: CASSYRGNRDQPQHF. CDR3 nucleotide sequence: TGTGCCAGCAGTTACAGGGGGAACAGGGATCAGCCCCAGCATTTT.

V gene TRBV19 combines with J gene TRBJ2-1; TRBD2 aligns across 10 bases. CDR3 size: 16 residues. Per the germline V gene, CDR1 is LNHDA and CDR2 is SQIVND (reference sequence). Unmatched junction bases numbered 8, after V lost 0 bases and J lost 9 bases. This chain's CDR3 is CASSIDAASGGGEQFF. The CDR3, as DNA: TGTGCCAGTAGTATAGATGCGGCTAGCGGGGGCGGTGAGCAGTTCTTC.

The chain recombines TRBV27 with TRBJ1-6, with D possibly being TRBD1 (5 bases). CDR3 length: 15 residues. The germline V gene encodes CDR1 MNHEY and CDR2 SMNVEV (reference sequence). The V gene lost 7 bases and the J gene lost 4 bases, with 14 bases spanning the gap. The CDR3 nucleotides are TGTGCCAGCACCCTGGGGGGAGTGTATAATTCACCCCTCCACTTT. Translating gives CASTLGGVYNSPLHF.

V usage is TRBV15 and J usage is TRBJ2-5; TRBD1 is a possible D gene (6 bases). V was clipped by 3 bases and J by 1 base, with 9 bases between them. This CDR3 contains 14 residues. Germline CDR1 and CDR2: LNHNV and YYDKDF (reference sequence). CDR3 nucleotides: TGTGCCACCAGCAGGCAGGGGCGCCAAGAGACCCAGTACTTC. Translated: CATSRQGRQETQYF.

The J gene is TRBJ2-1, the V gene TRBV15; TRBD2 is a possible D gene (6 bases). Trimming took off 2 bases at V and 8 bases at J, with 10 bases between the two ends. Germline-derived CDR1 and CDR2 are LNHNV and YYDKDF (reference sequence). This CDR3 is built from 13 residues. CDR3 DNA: TGTGCCACCAGCAGATGGGGGGAGGATGAGCAGTTCTTC. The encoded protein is CATSRWGEDEQFF.

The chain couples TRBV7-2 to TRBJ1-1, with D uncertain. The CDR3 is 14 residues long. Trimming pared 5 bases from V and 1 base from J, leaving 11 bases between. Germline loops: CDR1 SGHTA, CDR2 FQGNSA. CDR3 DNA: TGTGCCAGCAGCCCCCACCTCGGGAACACTGAAGCTTTCTTT. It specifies CASSPHLGNTEAFF. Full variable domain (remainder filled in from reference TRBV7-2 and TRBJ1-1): GAGVSQSPSNKVTEKGKDVELRCDPISGHTALYWYRQSLGQGLEFLIYFQGNSAPDKSGLPSDRFSAERTGGSVSTLTIQRTQQEDSAVYLCASSPHLGNTEAFFGQGTRLTVV.

Here the CDR3 DNA reads TGTGCCTGGAGTATGACAGGGGGCAAACGGTTCCAGCCCCAGCATTTT. Translating gives CAWSMTGGKRFQPQHF. J is TRBJ1-5 and V is TRBV30; 10 bases agree with TRBD1. This CDR3 is built from 16 residues. Trimming removed 2 bases from V and 7 bases from J; junction bases left unmatched: 11. The germline CDR1 and CDR2 sequences are GTSNPN and SVGIG (reference sequence). Looking up the rest from reference TRBV30 and TRBJ1-5 gives the full variable domain: SQTIHQWPATLVQPVGSPLSLECTVEGTSNPNLYWYRQAAGRGLQLLFYSVGIGQISSEVPQNLSASRPQDRQFILSSKKLLLSDSGFYLCAWSMTGGKRFQPQHFGDGTRLSIL.

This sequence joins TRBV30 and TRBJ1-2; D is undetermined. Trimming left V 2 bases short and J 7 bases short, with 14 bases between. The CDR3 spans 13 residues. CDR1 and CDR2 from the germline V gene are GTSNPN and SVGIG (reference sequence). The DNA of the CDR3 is TGTGCCTGGAGTTCCCGAGGCTCCCTTGGCTACACCTTC. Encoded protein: CAWSSRGSLGYTF. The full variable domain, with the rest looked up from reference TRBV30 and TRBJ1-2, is SQTIHQWPATLVQPVGSPLSLECTVEGTSNPNLYWYRQAAGRGLQLLFYSVGIGQISSEVPQNLSASRPQDRQFILSSKKLLLSDSGFYLCAWSSRGSLGYTFGSGTRLTVV.

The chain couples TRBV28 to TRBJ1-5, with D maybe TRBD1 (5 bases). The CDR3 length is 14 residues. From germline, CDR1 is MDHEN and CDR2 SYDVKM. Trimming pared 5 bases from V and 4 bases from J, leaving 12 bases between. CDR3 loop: CASSVTVVNQPQHF. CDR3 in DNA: TGTGCCAGCAGTGTGACAGTCGTTAATCAGCCCCAGCATTTT.

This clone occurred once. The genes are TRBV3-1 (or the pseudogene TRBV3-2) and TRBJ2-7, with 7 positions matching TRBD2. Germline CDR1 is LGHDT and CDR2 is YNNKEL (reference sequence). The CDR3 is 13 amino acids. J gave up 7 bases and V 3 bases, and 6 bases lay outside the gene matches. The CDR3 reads CASSQTAAGEQYF. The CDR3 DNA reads TGTGCCAGCAGCCAGACTGCAGCGGGGGAGCAGTACTTC.

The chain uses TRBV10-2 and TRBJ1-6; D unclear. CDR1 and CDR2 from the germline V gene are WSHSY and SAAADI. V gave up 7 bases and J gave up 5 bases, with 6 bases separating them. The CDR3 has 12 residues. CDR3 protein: CASTSNNSPLHF. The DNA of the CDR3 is TGCGCCAGCACCTCTAATAATTCACCCCTCCACTTT.

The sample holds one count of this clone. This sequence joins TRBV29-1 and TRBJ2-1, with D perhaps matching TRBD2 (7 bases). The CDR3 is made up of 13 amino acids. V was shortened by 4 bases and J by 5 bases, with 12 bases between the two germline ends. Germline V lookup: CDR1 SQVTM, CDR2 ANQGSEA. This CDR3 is CSVAGGPNNEQFF. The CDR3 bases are TGCAGCGTTGCCGGGGGGCCGAACAATGAGCAGTTCTTC.

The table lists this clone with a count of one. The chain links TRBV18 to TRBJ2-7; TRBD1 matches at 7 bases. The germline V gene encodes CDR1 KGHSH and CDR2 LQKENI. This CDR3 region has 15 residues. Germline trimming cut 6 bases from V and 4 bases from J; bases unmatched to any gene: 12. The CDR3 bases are TGTGCCAGCTCGCCTAGCCGGGACAGTCCTTACGAGCAGTACTTC. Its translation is CASSPSRDSPYEQYF.

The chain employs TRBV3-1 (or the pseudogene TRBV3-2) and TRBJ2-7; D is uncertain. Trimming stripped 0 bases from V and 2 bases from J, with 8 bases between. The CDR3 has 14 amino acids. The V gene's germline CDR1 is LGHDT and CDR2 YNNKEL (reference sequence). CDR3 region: CASSQDDSTYEQYF. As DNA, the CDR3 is TGTGCCAGCAGCCAAGATGACTCCACCTACGAGCAGTACTTC.

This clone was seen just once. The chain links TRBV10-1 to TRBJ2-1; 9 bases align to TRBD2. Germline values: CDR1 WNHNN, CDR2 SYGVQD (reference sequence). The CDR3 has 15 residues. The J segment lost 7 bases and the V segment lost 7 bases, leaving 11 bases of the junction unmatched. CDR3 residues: CASTEGAAGGNEQFF. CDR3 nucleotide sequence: TGCGCCAGCACCGAGGGGGCAGCGGGGGGTAATGAGCAGTTCTTC.

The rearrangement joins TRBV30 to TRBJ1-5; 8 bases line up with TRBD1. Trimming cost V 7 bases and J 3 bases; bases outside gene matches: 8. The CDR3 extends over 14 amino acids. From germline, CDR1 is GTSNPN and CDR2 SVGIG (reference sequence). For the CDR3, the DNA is TGTGCCTACCAACAGGGGGGAAACAATCAGCCCCAGCATTTT. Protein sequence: CAYQQGGNNQPQHF.

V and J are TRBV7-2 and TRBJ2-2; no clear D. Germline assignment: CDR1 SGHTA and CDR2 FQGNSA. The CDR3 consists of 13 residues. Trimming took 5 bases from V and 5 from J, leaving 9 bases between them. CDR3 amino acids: CASSPQRTGELFF. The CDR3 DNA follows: TGTGCCAGCAGCCCACAGAGAACCGGGGAGCTGTTTTTT.

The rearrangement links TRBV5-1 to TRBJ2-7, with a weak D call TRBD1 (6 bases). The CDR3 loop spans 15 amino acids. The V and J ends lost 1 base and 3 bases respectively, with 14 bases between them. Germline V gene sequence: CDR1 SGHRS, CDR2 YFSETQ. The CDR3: CASSLSAGAIYEQYF. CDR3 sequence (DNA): TGCGCCAGCAGCTTGTCAGCAGGGGCTATCTACGAGCAGTACTTC.

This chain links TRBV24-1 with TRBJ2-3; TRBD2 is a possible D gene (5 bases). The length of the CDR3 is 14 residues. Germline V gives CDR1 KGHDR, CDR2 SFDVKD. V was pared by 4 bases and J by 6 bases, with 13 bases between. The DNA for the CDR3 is TGTGCCACCAGTGACCCGGGGTTTCAGGATACGCAGTATTTT. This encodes CATSDPGFQDTQYF.

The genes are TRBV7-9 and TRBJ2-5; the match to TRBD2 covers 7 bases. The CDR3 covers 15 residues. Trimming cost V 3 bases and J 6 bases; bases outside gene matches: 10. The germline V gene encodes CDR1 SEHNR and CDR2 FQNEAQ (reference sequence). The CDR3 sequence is CASSLAGDQQKTQYF. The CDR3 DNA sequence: TGTGCCAGCAGCTTGGCGGGGGACCAACAGAAGACCCAGTACTTC. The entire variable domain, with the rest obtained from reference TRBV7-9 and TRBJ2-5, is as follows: DTGVSQNPRHKITKRGQNVTFRCDPISEHNRLYWYRQTLGQGPEFLTYFQNEAQLEKSRLLSDRFSAERPKGSFSTLEIQRTEQGDSAMYLCASSLAGDQQKTQYFGPGTRLLVL.